This TCR beta chain was captured by sequencing in a study of blood T cell repertoires in COVID-19. Study background: The analysed material was cDNA or gDNA that came from T cells, B-cell-depleted T cells, or PBMCs.

The table came from immunoSEQ multiplex PCR; TCRdb's copy has only in-frame clones and leaves some out. The table records 250,000 to 300,000 clones, approximately 86% of them present only once. The germline V and J ends were trimmed by 4 bases and 9 bases, with 11 bases remaining between them. Germline CDR1 SGDLS, CDR2 YYNGEE. The CDR3 runs 12 residues. The material sequenced was PBMCs or T cells enriched from blood (not recorded which). The source of this sequence is a woman aged 25-40 years who had recovered from COVID-19. The chain joins TRBV9 to TRBJ2-1; D is perhaps TRBD2 (5 bases). CDR3 amino acids: CASSQTRGEQFF. Written as DNA, the CDR3 is TGTGCCAGCAGCCAGACCCGGGGTGAGCAGTTCTTC.